What follows describes a single T cell receptor (beta chain). Antigen unknown. Germline assignment: CDR1 SEHNR and CDR2 FQNEAQ (reference sequence). Trimming shortened V by 4 bases and J by 2 bases, and 12 bases separated the two germline ends. The length of the CDR3 is 14 residues. The PCR made use of 60 Vbeta and 13 Jbeta primers. The repertoire was sequenced with immunoSEQ multiplex PCR; TCRdb's copy has only in-frame clones and lacks some. The sample lists about 160,000 clones, 75% occurring once. The data are from a study of cytomegalovirus exposure and HLA in healthy donors. Regarding the study as a whole: A missense variant in DCLRE1C was later tied to TCR beta V- and J-gene trimming. Fewer N-insertions than the approximately 700-donor mean were reportedly shown by an Asian-associated ancestry cluster in a later analysis.

The clonotype comes from a woman aged 45-65 years in good health and CMV-seropositive. The sequencing input was PBMCs. This chain uses TRBV7-9 with TRBJ2-7; D may be TRBD1 (5 bases). CDR3 loop: CASSSGDRTYEQYF. CDR3 sequence (DNA): TGTGCCAGCAGCTCCGGCGACAGAACCTACGAGCAGTACTTC.